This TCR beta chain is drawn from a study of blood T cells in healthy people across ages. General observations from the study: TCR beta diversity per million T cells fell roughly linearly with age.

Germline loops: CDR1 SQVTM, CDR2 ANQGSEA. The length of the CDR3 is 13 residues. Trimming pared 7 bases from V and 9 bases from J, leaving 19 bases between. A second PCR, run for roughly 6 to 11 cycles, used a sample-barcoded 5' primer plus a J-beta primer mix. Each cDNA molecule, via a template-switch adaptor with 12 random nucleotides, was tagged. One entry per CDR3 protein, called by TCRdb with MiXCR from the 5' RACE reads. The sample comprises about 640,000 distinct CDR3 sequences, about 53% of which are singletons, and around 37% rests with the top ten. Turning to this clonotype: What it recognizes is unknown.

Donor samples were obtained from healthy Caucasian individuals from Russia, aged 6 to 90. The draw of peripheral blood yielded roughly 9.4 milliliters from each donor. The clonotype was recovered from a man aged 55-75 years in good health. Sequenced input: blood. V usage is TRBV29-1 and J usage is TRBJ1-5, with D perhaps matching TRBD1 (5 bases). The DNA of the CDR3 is TGCAGCGCCAGCACCGGGACGGTGTCGCCCCAGCATTTT. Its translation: CSASTGTVSPQHF.